Reported below is one T cell receptor beta chain. Its specificity is not known. Germline V gene lookup returns CDR1 LGHNT and CDR2 FRNRAP. The CDR3 has 14 amino acids. V lost 5 bases to trimming and J lost 8 bases; unmatched junction nucleotides: 6. Unique molecular identifiers tagged the TCR beta cDNA libraries. Each CDR3 protein is one row after TCRdb ran MiXCR on the PCR reads. The sample has 650,000 to 850,000 distinct CDR3 sequences; about 43% are singletons. The record originates from a study of post-analysis software for immune sequencing data. Findings and limits, study-wide: Five or six TRBV segments, TRBV5-6, TRBV5-1 and TRBV20-1 among them, were found more frequent in patients than controls. By F measure, strong co-clustering occurred among samples prepared in the same batch.

This TCR came from a girl aged 10-17 years with multiple sclerosis. Input material: blood. The V gene is TRBV12-5, the J gene TRBJ1-4, with 9 bases matching TRBD1. The CDR3 sequence is CASGVGQGGEKLFF. CDR3 sequence (DNA): TGTGCTAGTGGTGTGGGACAGGGTGGGGAAAAACTGTTTTTT. Variable domain in full (rest from reference TRBV12-5 and TRBJ1-4): DARVTQTPRHKVTEMGQEVTMRCQPILGHNTVFWYRQTMMQGLELLAYFRNRAPLDDSGMPKDRFSAEMPDATLATLKIQPSEPRDSAVYFCASGVGQGGEKLFFGSGTQLSVL.